One and the same sample provided the 24 T cell receptor beta chains below, sequenced in a study of shared clonotypes between healthy human individuals. The repertoire was sequenced with immunoSEQ multiplex PCR; TCRdb's copy has only in-frame clones and lacks some. The sample has roughly 1,600,000 clones, approximately 98.5% seen once. The sample taken for sequencing was naive CD4+ T cells sorted from blood. Noted subset: CD45RA+ positively selected. The receptors here all came from a man under 40 in good health.

The chain joins TRBV6-1 to TRBJ2-3; TRBD1 agrees at 9 bases. The V segment lost 4 bases and the J segment 6 bases; nucleotides outside the gene matches: 5. CDR3 length equals 14 residues. In germline, CDR1 is MNHNS, CDR2 SASEGT. The DNA for the CDR3 is TGTGCCAGCAGTGCGACAGGGGGTGTGGATACGCAGTATTTT. It codes for CASSATGGVDTQYF.

V and J are TRBV28 and TRBJ2-1; D gene ambiguous. The CDR3 consists of 11 residues. Trimming took 3 bases from V and 9 from J, leaving 6 bases between them. Germline assignment: CDR1 MDHEN and CDR2 SYDVKM. The CDR3 coding sequence is TGTGCCAGCAGTTTTGGTGTTGAGCAGTTCTTC. The encoded protein is CASSFGVEQFF.

Turning to this clone: Additional DNA sequences in this sample encode the identical CDR3. CDR3 residues: CAWSVRGLYNEQFF. For the CDR3, the DNA is TGTGCCTGGAGTGTACGGGGACTGTACAATGAGCAGTTCTTC. The chain joins TRBV30 to TRBJ2-1; D is perhaps TRBD2 (6 bases). Germline values: CDR1 GTSNPN, CDR2 SVGIG (reference sequence). V shed 0 bases and J shed 4 bases, with 10 bases lying between them. This CDR3 spans 14 amino acids.

The chain couples TRBV28 to TRBJ2-7; D is ambiguous. CDR3 length: 14 residues. Germline CDR1 MDHEN, CDR2 SYDVKM. Trimming left V 6 bases short and J 3 bases short, with 15 bases between. DNA for the CDR3: TGTGCCAGCAGCCTGCTGCCGGCAATCTACGAGCAGTACTTC. It specifies CASSLLPAIYEQYF.

The chain uses TRBV5-1 and TRBJ2-1; D is perhaps TRBD2 (7 bases). Per germline, CDR1 SGHRS and CDR2 YFSETQ. The CDR3 consists of 17 residues. V was shortened by 3 bases and J by 8 bases, with 24 bases between the two germline ends. The CDR3 nucleotides read TGCGCCAGCAGCTATTTTGATTCCGGGGCGGGGGCCCATGAGCAGTTCTTC. Translated, it gives CASSYFDSGAGAHEQFF.

The V gene is TRBV19, the J gene TRBJ1-2; TRBD1 might be the D (6 bases). The CDR3 extends over 16 amino acids. Trimming removed 0 bases from V and 3 bases from J, with 14 bases in between. Germline lookup yields CDR1 LNHDA and CDR2 SQIVND (reference sequence). The CDR3 is CASSIDRTVNHYGYTF. CDR3 coding DNA: TGTGCCAGTAGTATAGACCGGACAGTAAACCACTATGGCTACACCTTC. The complete variable domain, with remaining parts taken from reference TRBV19 and TRBJ1-2, reads DGGITQSPKYLFRKEGQNVTLSCEQNLNHDAMYWYRQDPGQGLRLIYYSQIVNDFQKGDIAEGYSVSREKKESFPLTVTSAQKNPTAFYLCASSIDRTVNHYGYTFGSGTRLTVV.

This chain links TRBV6-5 with TRBJ2-5, with 10 bases fitting TRBD1. This CDR3 contains 15 residues. The ends lost 5 bases at V and 4 bases at J; junction bases unmatched: 7. Germline V gives CDR1 MNHEY, CDR2 SVGAGI. The CDR3 region is CASSQGTGVGETQYF. The CDR3 DNA follows: TGTGCCAGCAGTCAAGGGACAGGGGTGGGAGAGACCCAGTACTTC.

The rearrangement joins TRBV2 to TRBJ1-2; D gene unclear. There are 12 residues in the CDR3. CDR1 and CDR2 (germline): SNHLY, FYNNEI. V lost 3 bases to trimming and J lost 8 bases, with 10 bases between them. The CDR3 sequence: CASSEVSLGYTF. The CDR3 DNA reads TGTGCCAGCAGTGAGGTCAGTTTGGGCTACACCTTC.

The J gene is TRBJ1-1, the V gene TRBV5-4; no clear D. Germline CDR1 SGHNT, CDR2 YYREEE (reference sequence). The V end was cut by 4 bases, the J end by 1 base, with 8 bases between. The length of the CDR3 is 13 residues. The CDR3 loop reads CASSDGRNTEAFF. The DNA for the CDR3 is TGTGCCAGCAGCGACGGAAGGAACACTGAAGCTTTCTTT.

The V and J genes are TRBV7-9 and TRBJ2-1, with TRBD2 identical over 10 bases. CDR3 length: 18 amino acids. After removal of 2 bases from V and 4 bases from J, the junction contained 11 bases not matched to a gene. From germline, CDR1 is SEHNR and CDR2 FQNEAQ (reference sequence). The CDR3 DNA reads TGTGCCAGCAGCTTACCCCTAGGAAAACTAGCGGGGTACAATGAGCAGTTCTTC. As protein: CASSLPLGKLAGYNEQFF.

This sequence joins TRBV19 and TRBJ2-1, with TRBD2 matching 9 bases. V lost 5 bases and J lost 0; bases outside the gene matches: 2. Looked up from germline, CDR1 is LNHDA and CDR2 is SQIVND (reference sequence). The CDR3 has 15 residues. DNA of the CDR3: TGTGCCAGTAGTGATAGCGGGAGCTCCTACAATGAGCAGTTCTTC. This translates into CASSDSGSSYNEQFF.

This sequence joins TRBV20-1 and TRBJ1-1; D may be TRBD1 (5 bases). Trimming removed 3 bases from V and 11 bases from J, with 13 bases in between. The CDR3 is 11 amino acids. Germline CDR1 reads DFQATT; CDR2 reads SNEGSKA (reference sequence). The CDR3 sequence: CSARAVREAFF. CDR3 DNA sequence: TGCAGTGCTAGGGCGGTCAGGGAGGCTTTCTTT.

V gene TRBV2 combines with J gene TRBJ2-2, with no clear D. The CDR3 runs 16 residues. Germline CDR1 reads SNHLY; CDR2 reads FYNNEI. Between the trimmed V and J ends, which lost 2 bases and 5 bases, there was a span of 15 bases. CDR3 sequence reads: CASSEPYGLGTGELFF. The CDR3 DNA follows: TGTGCCAGCAGTGAACCTTACGGGTTAGGGACCGGGGAGCTGTTTTTT.

The chain recombines TRBV19 with TRBJ1-5; D possibly corresponds to TRBD1 (5 bases). The V gene's germline CDR1 is LNHDA and CDR2 SQIVND (reference sequence). This CDR3 has 16 residues. V lost 3 bases to trimming and J lost 2 bases, with 14 bases between them. For the CDR3, the DNA is TGTGCCAGTAGTATCCCAAGGAGGGACGGCAATCAGCCCCAGCATTTT. Amino acids: CASSIPRRDGNQPQHF.

This clone was observed once. The CDR3 nucleotides read TGCGCCAGCAGCTACCGGGACGGAGACTACGAGCAGTACTTC. As protein: CASSYRDGDYEQYF. V gene TRBV5-1 combines with J gene TRBJ2-7; D tentatively fits TRBD1 or TRBD2 (5 bases each). Germline lookup yields CDR1 SGHRS and CDR2 YFSETQ. The length of the CDR3 is 14 residues. Trimming stripped 3 bases from V and 3 bases from J, with 13 bases between.

This clone was detected only once. The V call is TRBV28, the J call TRBJ1-2; 8 nucleotides align to TRBD1. V was clipped by 1 base and J by 8 bases; unmatched bases: 6. This CDR3 region has 14 residues. Germline V CDR1 and CDR2: MDHEN, SYDVKM. The DNA for the CDR3 is TGTGCCAGCAGTTTATACGAGGACAGGGAGGGCTACACCTTC. It specifies CASSLYEDREGYTF.

The count of this clone is one. The chain uses TRBV29-1 and TRBJ1-1; D may be TRBD1 (5 bases). The CDR3 runs 14 residues. CDR1 and CDR2 (germline): SQVTM, ANQGSEA. The ends were cut back, 0 bases at V and 2 bases at J, with 10 bases in the middle. The CDR3 sequence: CSVEESGLNTEAFF. CDR3 in DNA: TGCAGCGTTGAAGAGTCGGGGCTCAACACTGAAGCTTTCTTT. Full variable domain (rest looked up from reference TRBV29-1 and TRBJ1-1): SAVISQKPSRDICQRGTSLTIQCQVDSQVTMMFWYRQQPGQSLTLIATANQGSEATYESGFVIDKFPISRPNLTFSTLTVSNMSPEDSSIYLCSVEESGLNTEAFFGQGTRLTVV.

The chain is built from TRBV29-1 and TRBJ2-5, with 7 bases lining up with TRBD1. The junction had 6 bases not matched to a gene; V was cut back by 6 bases and J by 2 bases. From germline, CDR1 is SQVTM and CDR2 ANQGSEA. The CDR3 is 13 amino acids. This CDR3 reads CSVTGLWQETQYF. CDR3 coding DNA: TGCAGCGTGACAGGGTTATGGCAAGAGACCCAGTACTTC. Full variable domain (remainder filled in from reference TRBV29-1 and TRBJ2-5): SAVISQKPSRDICQRGTSLTIQCQVDSQVTMMFWYRQQPGQSLTLIATANQGSEATYESGFVIDKFPISRPNLTFSTLTVSNMSPEDSSIYLCSVTGLWQETQYFGPGTRLLVL.

The V gene is TRBV7-9, the J gene TRBJ2-2; possible D gene TRBD2, 5 bases. The CDR3 contains 16 residues. Germline V lookup: CDR1 SEHNR, CDR2 FQNEAQ (reference sequence). The ends were cut back, 5 bases at V and 0 bases at J, with 13 bases in the middle. CDR3 loop: CASSLRNGANTGELFF. The CDR3 region has the DNA TGTGCCAGCAGCCTAAGGAACGGGGCGAACACCGGGGAGCTGTTTTTT.

V and J are TRBV19 and TRBJ2-7; D unclear. Germline CDR1 LNHDA, CDR2 SQIVND (reference sequence). V shed 2 bases and J shed 0 bases, with 17 bases lying between them. This CDR3 spans 17 amino acids. CDR3 nucleotides: TGTGCCAGTAGTATAAACCCCACCCCCACGCGCTCCTACGAGCAGTACTTC. This sequence encodes CASSINPTPTRSYEQYF.

V usage is TRBV5-1 and J usage is TRBJ2-1; 11 positions agree with TRBD2. Germline V gene sequence: CDR1 SGHRS, CDR2 YFSETQ. V shed 8 bases and J 3 bases; nucleotides not matched to a gene: 13. This CDR3 region has 17 residues. This CDR3 reads CASDFWPLAGVYNEQFF. CDR3 in DNA: TGCGCCAGTGATTTCTGGCCACTAGCGGGAGTCTACAATGAGCAGTTCTTC.

The chain uses TRBV4-3 and TRBJ2-7, with TRBD2 matching 8 bases. Trimming took 0 bases from V and 6 from J; bases not matched to a gene: 4. The germline gives CDR1 LGHNA, CDR2 YSLEER. There are 14 residues in the CDR3. The CDR3 nucleotides are TGCGCCAGCAGCCAAGAAGCGGGAGTAGGCGAGCAGTACTTC. Its translation is CASSQEAGVGEQYF.

The V gene is TRBV5-6, the J gene TRBJ2-1; 11 positions agree with TRBD2. CDR3 length: 16 amino acids. Germline CDR1 is SGHDT and CDR2 is YYEEEE. With V trimmed by 4 bases and J by 0 bases, 3 bases remained unmatched. The DNA for the CDR3 is TGTGCCAGCAGCCCGGGACTAGCGGACTCCTACAATGAGCAGTTCTTC. It codes for CASSPGLADSYNEQFF.

J is TRBJ2-3 and V is TRBV6-1; perhaps TRBD2 as D (5 bases). This CDR3 has 15 amino acids. Trimming stripped 4 bases from V and 5 bases from J, with 16 bases between. Germline loops: CDR1 MNHNS, CDR2 SASEGT. In nucleotides, the CDR3 is TGTGCCAGCAGTGGTAGATGGACTTCCTTAGATACGCAGTATTTT. Protein: CASSGRWTSLDTQYF.